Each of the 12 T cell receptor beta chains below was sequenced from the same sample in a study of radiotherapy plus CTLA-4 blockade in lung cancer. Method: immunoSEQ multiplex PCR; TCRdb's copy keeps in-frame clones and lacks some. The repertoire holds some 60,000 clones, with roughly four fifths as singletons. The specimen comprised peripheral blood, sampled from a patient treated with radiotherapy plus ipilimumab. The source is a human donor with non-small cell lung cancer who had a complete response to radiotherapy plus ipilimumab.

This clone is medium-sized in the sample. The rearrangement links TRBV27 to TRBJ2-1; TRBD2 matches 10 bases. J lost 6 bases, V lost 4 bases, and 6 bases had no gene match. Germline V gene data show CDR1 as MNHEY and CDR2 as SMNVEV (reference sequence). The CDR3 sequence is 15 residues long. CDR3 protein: CASSSEREGLNEQFF. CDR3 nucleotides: TGTGCCAGCAGTTCGGAGCGGGAGGGCCTCAATGAGCAGTTCTTC.

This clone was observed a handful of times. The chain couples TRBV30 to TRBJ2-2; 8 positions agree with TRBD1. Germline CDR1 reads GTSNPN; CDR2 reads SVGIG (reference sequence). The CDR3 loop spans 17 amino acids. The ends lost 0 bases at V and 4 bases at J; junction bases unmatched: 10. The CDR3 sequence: CAWSVRTGRPITGELFF. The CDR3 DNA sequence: TGTGCCTGGAGTGTACGGACAGGGCGTCCTATCACCGGGGAGCTGTTTTTT.

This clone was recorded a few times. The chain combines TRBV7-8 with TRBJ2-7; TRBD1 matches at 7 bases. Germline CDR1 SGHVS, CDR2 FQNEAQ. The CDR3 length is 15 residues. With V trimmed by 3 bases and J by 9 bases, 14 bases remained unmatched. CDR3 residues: CASSFRLDRPTWQYF. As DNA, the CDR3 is TGTGCCAGCAGCTTTCGTCTGGACAGGCCCACCTGGCAGTACTTC.

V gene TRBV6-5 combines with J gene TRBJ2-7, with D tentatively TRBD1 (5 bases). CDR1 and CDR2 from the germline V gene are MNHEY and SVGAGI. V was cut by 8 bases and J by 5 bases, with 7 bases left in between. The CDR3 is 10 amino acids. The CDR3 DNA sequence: TGTGCCAGCGGACAAAACGAGCAGTACTTC. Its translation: CASGQNEQYF.

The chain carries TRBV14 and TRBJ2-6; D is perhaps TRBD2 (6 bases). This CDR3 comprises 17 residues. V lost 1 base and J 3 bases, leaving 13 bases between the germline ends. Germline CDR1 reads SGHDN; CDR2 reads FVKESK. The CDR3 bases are TGTGCCAGCAGCCAAGGGGTCTGGCGGGGTGGGGCCAACGTCCTGACTTTC. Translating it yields CASSQGVWRGGANVLTF.

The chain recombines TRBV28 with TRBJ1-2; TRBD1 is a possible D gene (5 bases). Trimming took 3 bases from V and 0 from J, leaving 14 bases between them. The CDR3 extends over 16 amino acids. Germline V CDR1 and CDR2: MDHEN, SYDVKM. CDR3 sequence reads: CASSFRRGEANYGYTF. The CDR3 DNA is TGTGCCAGCAGTTTCCGCCGGGGGGAAGCTAACTATGGCTACACCTTC.

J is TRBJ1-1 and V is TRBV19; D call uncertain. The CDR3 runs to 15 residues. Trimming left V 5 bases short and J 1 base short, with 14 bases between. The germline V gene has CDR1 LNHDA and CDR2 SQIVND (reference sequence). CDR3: CASSSDRESNTEAFF. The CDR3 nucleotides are TGTGCCAGTAGTTCAGACCGGGAATCGAACACTGAAGCTTTCTTT.

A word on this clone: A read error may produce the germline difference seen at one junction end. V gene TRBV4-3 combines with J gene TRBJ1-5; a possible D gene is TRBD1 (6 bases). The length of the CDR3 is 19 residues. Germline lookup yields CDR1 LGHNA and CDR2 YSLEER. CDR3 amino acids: CASGQPLGQGNYSNQPQHF. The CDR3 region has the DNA TGCGCCAGCGGCCAGCCTCTCGGGCAGGGGAATTATAGCAATCAGCCCCAGCATTTT.

CDR3 protein: CATSRRTSAGNQPQHF. In DNA, the CDR3 is TGTGCCACCAGCAGACGGACATCTGCCGGCAATCAGCCCCAGCATTTT. V usage is TRBV15 and J usage is TRBJ1-5; maybe TRBD1 (5 bases). V was pared by 2 bases and J by 2 bases, with 13 bases between. In germline, CDR1 is LNHNV, CDR2 YYDKDF (reference sequence). The CDR3 is 16 residues long.

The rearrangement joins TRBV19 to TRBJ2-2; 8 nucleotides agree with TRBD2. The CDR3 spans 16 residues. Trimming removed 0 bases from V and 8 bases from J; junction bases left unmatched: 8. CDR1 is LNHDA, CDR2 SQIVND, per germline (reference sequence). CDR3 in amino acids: CASSIDEAGEGGELFF. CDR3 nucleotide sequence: TGTGCCAGTAGTATAGATGAAGCGGGAGAGGGTGGGGAGCTGTTTTTT.

The CDR3 sequence is CASSPDGGNYGYTF. The DNA of the CDR3 is TGTGCCAGCAGCCCAGACGGGGGTAACTATGGCTACACCTTC. This rearrangement joins TRBV7-3 to TRBJ1-2; D possibly corresponds to TRBD1 (5 bases). Trimming stripped 5 bases from V and 1 base from J, with 11 bases between. Germline V gene lookup returns CDR1 SGHTA and CDR2 FQGTGA. The CDR3 loop spans 14 amino acids.

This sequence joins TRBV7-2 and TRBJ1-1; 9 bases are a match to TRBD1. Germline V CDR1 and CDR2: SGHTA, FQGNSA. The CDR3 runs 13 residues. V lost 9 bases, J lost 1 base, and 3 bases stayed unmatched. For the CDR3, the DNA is TGTGCCAGTCACAGGGGGCCGAACACTGAAGCTTTCTTT. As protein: CASHRGPNTEAFF.